One and the same sample provided the 17 T cell receptor beta chains below, sequenced in a study of cytomegalovirus exposure and HLA in healthy donors. 60 Vbeta and 13 Jbeta primers were used in PCR. Generated by immunoSEQ multiplex PCR, the TCRdb table keeps only in-frame clones and is missing some. In the table there are 130,000 to 150,000 clones, roughly two thirds of which are singletons. The sample consisted of PBMCs. These receptors all come from a human donor in good health.

The CDR3, as DNA: TGTGCCAGCAGACCCTTAGCGGGAGCGTCCTACAATGAGCAGTTCTTC. This encodes CASRPLAGASYNEQFF. This sequence joins TRBV13 and TRBJ2-1; TRBD2 aligns across 9 bases. The germline gives CDR1 PRHDT, CDR2 FYEKMQ (reference sequence). V lost 6 bases, J lost 1 base, and 7 bases stayed unmatched. The CDR3 consists of 16 residues.

CDR3 DNA: TGCAGCGTTGAGGGAGCGTACCAAGAGACCCAGTACTTC. This codes for CSVEGAYQETQYF. The chain joins TRBV29-1 to TRBJ2-5; D is possibly TRBD2 (5 bases). Germline V gene sequence: CDR1 SQVTM, CDR2 ANQGSEA. The V end was cut by 3 bases, the J end by 0 bases, with 8 bases between. The CDR3 consists of 13 residues.

The chain couples TRBV30 to TRBJ1-1; 8 nucleotides line up with TRBD1. Germline loops: CDR1 GTSNPN, CDR2 SVGIG (reference sequence). The CDR3 runs to 12 residues. The J segment lost 8 bases and the V segment lost 2 bases, leaving 4 bases of the junction unmatched. The CDR3 reads CAWSPRTGEAFF. The CDR3, as DNA: TGTGCCTGGAGTCCAAGGACAGGGGAAGCTTTCTTT. Full variable domain (outside the CDR3, taken from reference TRBV30 and TRBJ1-1): SQTIHQWPATLVQPVGSPLSLECTVEGTSNPNLYWYRQAAGRGLQLLFYSVGIGQISSEVPQNLSASRPQDRQFILSSKKLLLSDSGFYLCAWSPRTGEAFFGQGTRLTVV.

The chain's CDR3 is CAWSPQILNREGYTF. Here the CDR3 DNA reads TGTGCCTGGAGTCCCCAAATTTTAAACAGGGAAGGCTACACCTTC. V and J are TRBV30 and TRBJ1-2; D might be TRBD1 (6 bases). Trimming removed 2 bases at V and 8 bases at J, with 21 bases between. The germline gives CDR1 GTSNPN, CDR2 SVGIG (reference sequence). This CDR3 is 15 amino acids long.

The V gene is TRBV5-1, the J gene TRBJ2-5; 9 bases are a match to TRBD1. The last part of the DNA fits TRBJ2-7 better; the J call may be wrong. The CDR3 extends over 15 amino acids. Germline V gene data show CDR1 as SGHRS and CDR2 as YFSETQ. The CDR3 DNA sequence: TGCGCCAGCAGCTCAGGGACAGGGAGTATTTACGAGCAGTACTTC. This gives the protein CASSSGTGSIYEQYF.

The chain joins TRBV6-5 to TRBJ1-1, with no clear D. The CDR3 sequence is 15 residues long. Germline assignment: CDR1 MNHEY and CDR2 SVGAGI. Between the trimmed V and J ends, which lost 10 bases and 1 base, there was a span of 19 bases. CDR3 loop: CATSRTLRGNTEAFF. The CDR3 nucleotides read TGTGCCACCTCAAGAACCCTCCGGGGGAACACTGAAGCTTTCTTT.

This chain links TRBV11-2 with TRBJ2-7, with TRBD1 matching over 9 bases. This CDR3 comprises 15 residues. With 5 bases clipped from V and 3 bases from J, the junction kept 8 bases outside the gene matches. Germline assignment: CDR1 SGHAT and CDR2 FQNNGV. The CDR3 bases are TGTGCCAGCAGCCTGACAGGGGGTGGACGCTACGAGCAGTACTTC. This sequence encodes CASSLTGGGRYEQYF.

The chain carries TRBV6-1 and TRBJ1-1; TRBD1 agrees at 7 bases. Germline V gene data show CDR1 as MNHNS and CDR2 as SASEGT. There are 13 residues in the CDR3. V lost 1 base, J lost 8 bases, and 4 bases stayed unmatched. The CDR3 nucleotides read TGTGCCAGCAGTGAAGAGGGGGCAGGGGAAGCTTTCTTT. This codes for CASSEEGAGEAFF.

This clone was observed a handful of times. The junction and the germline gene differ at one end; a read error may be behind it. The chain has TRBV28 and TRBJ1-2, with D maybe TRBD1 (5 bases). The germline V gene encodes CDR1 MDHEN and CDR2 SYDVKM. The CDR3 runs 12 residues. CDR3 nucleotides: TGTGCCAGCACCCCCCGGGACTACGGCTACACCTTC. Its protein product is CASTPRDYGYTF.

The chain uses TRBV27 and TRBJ1-2, with TRBD1 identical over 9 bases. V shed 6 bases, J shed 4 bases, and the junction held 21 bases outside the gene matches. The CDR3 consists of 19 residues. Germline assignment: CDR1 MNHEY and CDR2 SMNVEV (reference sequence). Here the CDR3 reads CASRGQGPDKAEGPYGYTF. DNA for the CDR3: TGTGCCAGCAGGGGACAGGGACCCGACAAGGCCGAAGGTCCCTATGGCTACACCTTC.

The CDR3 DNA follows: TGTGCCGGCTCGCGGGGGCCCGCCCTCGAGCAGTACTTC. Translation gives CAGSRGPALEQYF. The chain uses TRBV5-4 and TRBJ2-7; a weak D match, TRBD2 (7 bases). This CDR3 is 13 amino acids long. Germline assignment: CDR1 SGHNT and CDR2 YYREEE (reference sequence). Trimming pared 10 bases from V and 6 bases from J, leaving 20 bases between.

This clone was picked up one time. This rearrangement joins TRBV6-6 to TRBJ2-7, with D possibly matching TRBD1 (5 bases). V was cut by 2 bases and J by 4 bases, with 9 bases left in between. CDR3 length: 13 amino acids. Germline-derived CDR1 and CDR2 are MNHNY and SVGAGI (reference sequence). CDR3 sequence (DNA): TGTGCCAGCAGTTACAGGCAGGGTTACGAGCAGTACTTC. This encodes CASSYRQGYEQYF.

The CDR3 nucleotides are TGTGCCAGCAGCTTCCACAGGGAAGGCTACACCTTC. It yields the protein CASSFHREGYTF. J is TRBJ1-2 and V is TRBV7-9, with a possible D match to TRBD1 (6 bases). From germline, CDR1 is SEHNR and CDR2 FQNEAQ (reference sequence). V was trimmed by 3 bases and J by 8 bases, leaving 10 bases between them. This CDR3 is 12 amino acids long.

The chain carries TRBV7-9 and TRBJ1-6; 8 nucleotides align to TRBD1. The CDR3 runs to 14 residues. CDR1 is SEHNR and CDR2 is FQNEAQ in the germline V gene (reference sequence). The junction had 3 bases not matched to a gene; V was cut back by 5 bases and J by 6 bases. The CDR3 loop reads CASSAGGSNSPLHF. The CDR3 DNA reads TGTGCCAGCAGCGCAGGGGGCAGTAATTCACCCCTCCACTTT.

The chain carries TRBV7-9 and TRBJ2-7, with unresolved D. CDR3 size: 12 residues. Germline CDR1 SEHNR, CDR2 FQNEAQ (reference sequence). Trimming pared 0 bases from V and 4 bases from J, leaving 4 bases between. The CDR3 protein is CASSLAQYEQYF. DNA for the CDR3: TGTGCCAGCAGCTTAGCCCAATACGAGCAGTACTTC.

This clone is a singleton in its sample. The chain joins TRBV27 to TRBJ2-2; 7 bases align to TRBD2. Losses at the gene ends were 6 bases for V and 2 bases for J; bases not matched to a gene: 6. The germline CDR1 and CDR2 sequences are MNHEY and SMNVEV (reference sequence). This CDR3 is built from 15 residues. The CDR3 DNA is TGTGCCAGCAGCCCCCTGACTAGCAACACCGGGGAGCTGTTTTTT. It encodes CASSPLTSNTGELFF.

This clone was counted only a few times. V gene TRBV9 combines with J gene TRBJ1-3; 7 bases agree with TRBD1. Looked up from germline, CDR1 is SGDLS and CDR2 is YYNGEE. The CDR3 totals 15 residues. V lost 4 bases to trimming and J lost 4 bases; unmatched junction nucleotides: 8. The CDR3 spells CASSPGGGFGNTIYF. CDR3 sequence (DNA): TGTGCCAGCAGCCCGGGAGGGGGCTTCGGAAACACCATATATTTT.